These 32 T cell receptor beta chains were sequenced from one sample in a study of blood T cell repertoires in COVID-19 (dated by TCRdb to about 2020). Library preparation used the immunoSEQ multiplex PCR assay. TCRdb carries this immuneACCESS record with in-frame sequences only. Its versions omit some clonotypes, under half of them owing to an unresolved V gene in the studies checked, with the rest unexplained. Within this sample are about 95,000 clones, with more than 80% of them counted one time only. The top ten constitute about a quarter of the sample. Input material: peripheral blood. The receptors were gathered from a human donor in a cohort sampled during active COVID-19.

The CDR3 bases are TGTGCCAGCAGTGTTCGCCCAAGGGGGAACTCCTATAATTCACCCCTCCACTTT. Amino acids: CASSVRPRGNSYNSPLHF. The V and J genes are TRBV6-1 and TRBJ1-6; possibly TRBD1 for D (6 bases). V shed 4 bases and J shed 0 bases, with 16 bases lying between them. The germline gives CDR1 MNHNS, CDR2 SASEGT. The CDR3 is 18 residues long.

This chain connects TRBV2 to TRBJ2-7, with TRBD2 as a possible D gene (6 bases). The CDR3 has 15 amino acids. Germline V gene data show CDR1 as SNHLY and CDR2 as FYNNEI. V lost 3 bases and J 1 base, leaving 13 bases between the germline ends. The CDR3 reads CASSDGGHLSYEQYF. CDR3 nucleotide sequence: TGTGCCAGCAGTGACGGGGGTCATTTATCCTACGAGCAGTACTTC. Together with reference TRBV2 and TRBJ2-7, the CDR3 gives the full variable domain: EPEVTQTPSHQVTQMGQEVILRCVPISNHLYFYWYRQILGQKVEFLVSFYNNEISEKSEIFDDQFSVERPDGSNFTLKIRSTKLEDSAMYFCASSDGGHLSYEQYFGPGTRLTVT.

The chain employs TRBV27 and TRBJ2-1; 8 bases agree with TRBD2. CDR3 length: 14 residues. With 5 bases clipped from V and 6 bases from J, the junction kept 6 bases outside the gene matches. Germline V gene lookup returns CDR1 MNHEY and CDR2 SMNVEV (reference sequence). This CDR3 reads CASSPRGLGNEQFF. CDR3 DNA sequence: TGTGCCAGCAGTCCCCGGGGACTAGGCAATGAGCAGTTCTTC.

This chain links TRBV14 with TRBJ1-4, with D perhaps TRBD1 (6 bases). V dropped 4 bases and J dropped 5 bases, with 14 bases sitting between them. Germline V gives CDR1 SGHDN, CDR2 FVKESK. The CDR3 is made up of 15 amino acids. CDR3 loop: CASSRNRAQNEKLFF. The CDR3 DNA is TGTGCCAGCAGCCGAAACAGGGCACAGAATGAAAAACTGTTTTTT.

The chain links TRBV4-1 to TRBJ1-4; no firm D call. The CDR3 has 17 amino acids. Germline CDR1 is MGHRA and CDR2 is YSYEKL. Trimming cost V 2 bases and J 8 bases, with 21 bases left between them. CDR3 nucleotides: TGCGCCAGCAGCCAACGAGCAGGCATCGCCGGCGGGGAAAAACTGTTTTTT. Residues: CASSQRAGIAGGEKLFF.

The chain combines TRBV18 with TRBJ2-6, with 12 bases that match TRBD1. CDR3 length: 18 residues. Germline CDR1 and CDR2: KGHSH and LQKENI. With 8 bases clipped from V and 1 base from J, the junction kept 9 bases outside the gene matches. The CDR3 is CASAGTGGRWSGANVLTF. In nucleotides, the CDR3 is TGTGCCAGCGCTGGGACAGGGGGCCGTTGGTCTGGGGCCAACGTCCTGACTTTC.

This rearrangement joins TRBV19 to TRBJ1-5; 7 bases are a match to TRBD1. V dropped 6 bases and J dropped 3; count of bases not matched to a gene: 5. Germline-derived CDR1 and CDR2 are LNHDA and SQIVND (reference sequence). The CDR3 is 14 residues long. As DNA, the CDR3 is TGTGCCAGTAGATTGGGACAGTTCAATCAGCCCCAGCATTTT. Protein sequence: CASRLGQFNQPQHF.

The chain employs TRBV11-2 and TRBJ2-7; 8 bases agree with TRBD1. The CDR3 is 15 amino acids. V lost 5 bases and J lost 0; bases outside the gene matches: 6. Germline CDR1 SGHAT, CDR2 FQNNGV. The CDR3 region has the DNA TGTGCCAGCAGCCTCCGGGACAGGAGCTCCTACGAGCAGTACTTC. Protein: CASSLRDRSSYEQYF.

This chain joins TRBV10-3 and TRBJ2-7, with TRBD1 matching over 7 bases. J lost 1 base, V lost 7 bases, and 7 bases had no gene match. The germline gives CDR1 ENHRY, CDR2 SYGVKD. CDR3 length: 14 residues. CDR3 sequence (DNA): TGTGCCATCAACGACAGGGCCAGTTCCTACGAGCAGTACTTC. Translated: CAINDRASSYEQYF.

This clone was seen a single time. The chain is built from TRBV7-2 and TRBJ2-3; TRBD2 agrees at 16 bases. The trim removed 6 bases at V and 2 bases at J, leaving 11 bases unmatched. The CDR3 loop spans 19 amino acids. Per germline, CDR1 SGHTA and CDR2 FQGNSA. This chain's CDR3 is CASSLTGTSGGANTDTQYF. The CDR3 nucleotides read TGTGCCAGCAGTCTAACCGGGACTAGCGGGGGGGCGAACACAGATACGCAGTATTTT.

This sequence joins TRBV16 and TRBJ1-6, with TRBD1 as a possible D gene (5 bases). This CDR3 has 17 amino acids. V lost 3 bases to trimming and J lost 1 base, with 13 bases between them. Germline V gene lookup returns CDR1 KGHSY and CDR2 FQNENV. For the CDR3, the DNA is TGTGCCAGCAGCCACCCGACAGAGAAGTCCTATAATTCACCCCTCCACTTT. Encoded protein: CASSHPTEKSYNSPLHF.

This clone has only one observation. Other DNA sequences in this specimen translate into the identical CDR3. The V call is TRBV9, the J call TRBJ2-1, with 11 bases aligning to TRBD1. The germline V gene encodes CDR1 SGDLS and CDR2 YYNGEE. The CDR3 runs 15 residues. V was clipped by 3 bases and J by 4 bases; unmatched bases: 3. The CDR3 DNA sequence: TGTGCCAGCAGCGGTGGACAGGGGGCATACAATGAGCAGTTCTTC. Translated: CASSGGQGAYNEQFF.

The chain employs TRBV20-1 and TRBJ2-5; D not certain. Trimming removed 3 bases from V and 2 bases from J, with 7 bases in between. This CDR3 is 12 amino acids long. CDR1 is DFQATT, CDR2 SNEGSKA, per germline (reference sequence). The CDR3 is CSASGAQETQYF. As DNA, the CDR3 is TGCAGTGCTAGTGGAGCACAAGAGACCCAGTACTTC.

V gene TRBV12-5 combines with J gene TRBJ2-7; 8 positions match TRBD1. The trim removed 1 base at V and 1 base at J, leaving 0 bases unmatched. Germline V gene data show CDR1 as LGHNT and CDR2 as FRNRAP. This CDR3 contains 14 residues. The CDR3 protein is CASGLGDRSYEQYF. In DNA, the CDR3 is TGTGCTAGTGGTTTGGGGGACAGGTCCTACGAGCAGTACTTC. The full variable domain, with the rest looked up from reference TRBV12-5 and TRBJ2-7, is DARVTQTPRHKVTEMGQEVTMRCQPILGHNTVFWYRQTMMQGLELLAYFRNRAPLDDSGMPKDRFSAEMPDATLATLKIQPSEPRDSAVYFCASGLGDRSYEQYFGPGTRLTVT.

The genes are TRBV28 and TRBJ1-3; D not resolved. V shed 6 bases and J shed 0 bases, with 12 bases lying between them. This CDR3 contains 15 residues. Germline CDR1 is MDHEN and CDR2 is SYDVKM. The DNA for the CDR3 is TGTGCCAGCAGCCAAGGCGGGGTCTCTGGAAACACCATATATTTT. Translated, it gives CASSQGGVSGNTIYF.

The V call is TRBV6-2 or TRBV6-3, the J call TRBJ2-7, with a possible D match to TRBD1 (5 bases). CDR1 and CDR2 (germline): MNHEY, SVGEGT. CDR3 length equals 15 residues. The V and J ends lost 4 bases and 0 bases respectively, with 13 bases between them. CDR3: CASSSSHRFSYEQYF. DNA of the CDR3: TGTGCCAGCAGTTCCTCCCACAGGTTCTCCTACGAGCAGTACTTC.

This clone was observed a few times. V is TRBV19 and J is TRBJ1-4, with TRBD1 matching 7 bases. Germline CDR1 reads LNHDA; CDR2 reads SQIVND (reference sequence). The CDR3 length is 15 residues. J gave up 4 bases and V 4 bases, and 6 bases lay outside the gene matches. The CDR3 DNA reads as TGTGCCAGTAGTACTCAGGGGGGTTTTAATGAAAAACTGTTTTTT. Translation: CASSTQGGFNEKLFF.

The J gene is TRBJ1-1, the V gene TRBV20-1; TRBD1 matches at 7 bases. The V segment lost 4 bases and the J segment 4 bases; nucleotides outside the gene matches: 6. The germline gives CDR1 DFQATT, CDR2 SNEGSKA (reference sequence). There are 13 residues in the CDR3. The chain's CDR3 is CSAIDRVFTEAFF. The CDR3 coding sequence is TGCAGTGCTATTGACAGGGTGTTCACTGAAGCTTTCTTT.

The chain is built from TRBV5-6 and TRBJ1-2; 8 bases line up with TRBD1. Germline-derived CDR1 and CDR2 are SGHDT and YYEEEE. The V segment lost 5 bases and the J segment 2 bases; nucleotides outside the gene matches: 8. The CDR3 is made up of 15 amino acids. CDR3: CASSRSGTGNYGYTF. CDR3 sequence (DNA): TGTGCCAGCAGTCGTTCCGGGACAGGAAACTATGGCTACACCTTC.

This chain connects TRBV6-5 to TRBJ1-1, with TRBD1 matching 8 bases. The V gene end was trimmed by 2 bases and the J gene end by 8 bases; junction bases not matched to a gene: 4. Germline-derived CDR1 and CDR2 are MNHEY and SVGAGI. The CDR3 loop spans 13 amino acids. CDR3 sequence: CASSYGTGREAFF. DNA for the CDR3: TGTGCCAGCAGTTACGGGACAGGCAGAGAAGCTTTCTTT.

This clone was recorded a few times. An end of the junction differs from the germline gene, which may be a read error. The rearrangement joins TRBV5-1 to TRBJ2-2; D is unresolved. This CDR3 comprises 12 residues. Per germline, CDR1 SGHRS and CDR2 YFSETQ. CDR3 in DNA: TGCGCCAGCAGCTTGAACTCCGGGGAGCTGTTTTTT. Encoded protein: CASSLNSGELFF.

This sequence joins TRBV19 and TRBJ1-3, with D tentatively TRBD1 (5 bases). The V end lost 4 bases, the J end lost 2 bases, and 9 bases lay between the germline ends. In germline, CDR1 is LNHDA, CDR2 SQIVND (reference sequence). CDR3 length equals 14 residues. The CDR3: CASSTGTPGNTIYF. Here the CDR3 DNA reads TGTGCCAGTAGTACAGGGACTCCTGGAAACACCATATATTTT.

The chain joins TRBV6-5 to TRBJ1-2, with TRBD1 identical over 8 bases. Germline lookup yields CDR1 MNHEY and CDR2 SVGAGI. The ends lost 4 bases at V and 4 bases at J; junction bases unmatched: 8. There are 15 residues in the CDR3. CDR3 sequence: CASSSSAGGPYGYTF. As DNA, the CDR3 is TGTGCCAGCAGTTCCTCAGCAGGGGGCCCCTATGGCTACACCTTC.

The rearrangement joins TRBV11-2 to TRBJ1-4, with 9 bases identical to TRBD1. Per the germline V gene, CDR1 is SGHAT and CDR2 is FQNNGV. Losses at the gene ends were 4 bases for V and 7 bases for J; bases not matched to a gene: 4. This CDR3 has 14 residues. CDR3 DNA: TGTGCCAGCAGCTCGGACAGGGGTTCTGAAAAACTGTTTTTT. This translates into CASSSDRGSEKLFF.

The chain carries TRBV19 and TRBJ1-5, with unresolved D. The CDR3 has 16 residues. Trimming cost V 3 bases and J 0 bases, with 12 bases left between them. Germline V gene sequence: CDR1 LNHDA, CDR2 SQIVND (reference sequence). In DNA form, the CDR3 reads TGTGCCAGTAGTATTGGAGGCCCCCTTAGCAATCAGCCCCAGCATTTT. Amino acid sequence: CASSIGGPLSNQPQHF. Full variable domain (remainder filled in from reference TRBV19 and TRBJ1-5): DGGITQSPKYLFRKEGQNVTLSCEQNLNHDAMYWYRQDPGQGLRLIYYSQIVNDFQKGDIAEGYSVSREKKESFPLTVTSAQKNPTAFYLCASSIGGPLSNQPQHFGDGTRLSIL.

CDR3 sequence: CASSSGTGLQGYTF. The CDR3 nucleotides read TGTGCCAGCAGCTCCGGGACAGGGCTACAAGGCTACACCTTC. The chain carries TRBV9 and TRBJ1-2; 9 bases fit TRBD1. The V gene's germline CDR1 is SGDLS and CDR2 YYNGEE. Trimming took 4 bases from V and 8 from J; bases not matched to a gene: 9. This CDR3 contains 14 residues.

The chain employs TRBV7-9 and TRBJ2-1, with D possibly being TRBD2 (8 bases). Per the germline V gene, CDR1 is SEHNR and CDR2 is FQNEAQ (reference sequence). V shed 1 base and J shed 5 bases, with 24 bases lying between them. The CDR3 totals 19 residues. This CDR3 is CASSLEGALGAGANNEQFF. DNA of the CDR3: TGTGCCAGCAGCTTAGAGGGGGCCCTCGGAGCGGGGGCCAACAATGAGCAGTTCTTC.

This rearrangement joins TRBV5-1 to TRBJ2-2; possibly TRBD1 for D (5 bases). CDR3 length: 14 amino acids. Germline values: CDR1 SGHRS, CDR2 YFSETQ. V lost 4 bases to trimming and J lost 7 bases, with 14 bases between them. CDR3 residues: CASSPSRAGGELFF. CDR3 nucleotides: TGCGCCAGCAGCCCTTCCAGGGCAGGCGGGGAGCTGTTTTTT.

This rearrangement joins TRBV11-3 to TRBJ1-1; 7 positions match TRBD1. The CDR3 spans 15 residues. Unmatched junction bases numbered 5, after V lost 4 bases and J lost 0 bases. Germline CDR1 SGHNT, CDR2 YENEEA. The CDR3 here is CASSSEGQLNTEAFF. For the CDR3, the DNA is TGTGCCAGCAGCTCAGAGGGACAGCTGAACACTGAAGCTTTCTTT.

The chain combines TRBV11-2 with TRBJ2-3; 7 bases agree with TRBD1. Per germline, CDR1 SGHAT and CDR2 FQNNGV. The CDR3 runs to 15 residues. J lost 2 bases, V lost 4 bases, and 6 bases had no gene match. CDR3 sequence (DNA): TGTGCCAGCAGCTCCAACAGGGGAACCACAGATACGCAGTATTTT. As protein: CASSSNRGTTDTQYF. The variable domain in full, with the rest retrieved from reference TRBV11-2 and TRBJ2-3, is EAGVAQSPRYKIIEKRQSVAFWCNPISGHATLYWYQQILGQGPKLLIQFQNNGVVDDSQLPKDRFSAERLKGVDSTLKIQPAKLEDSAVYLCASSSNRGTTDTQYFGPGTRLTVL.

The V gene is TRBV6-5, the J gene TRBJ1-1; D remains ambiguous. Trimming removed 2 bases at V and 11 bases at J, with 15 bases between. There are 13 residues in the CDR3. CDR1 and CDR2 from the germline V gene are MNHEY and SVGAGI. This CDR3 reads CASSYRYNTEAFF. As DNA, the CDR3 is TGTGCCAGCAGTTACCGCTATAATACGGAGGCTTTCTTT.

CDR3 in amino acids: CASSFLPGGETQYF. Here the CDR3 DNA reads TGTGCCAGCAGCTTCCTCCCGGGGGGAGAGACCCAGTACTTC. The V call is TRBV6-2 or TRBV6-3, the J call TRBJ2-5, with TRBD2 matching 7 bases. CDR3 size: 14 residues. V dropped 6 bases and J dropped 4; count of bases not matched to a gene: 8. Germline CDR1 is MNHEY and CDR2 is SVGEGT.